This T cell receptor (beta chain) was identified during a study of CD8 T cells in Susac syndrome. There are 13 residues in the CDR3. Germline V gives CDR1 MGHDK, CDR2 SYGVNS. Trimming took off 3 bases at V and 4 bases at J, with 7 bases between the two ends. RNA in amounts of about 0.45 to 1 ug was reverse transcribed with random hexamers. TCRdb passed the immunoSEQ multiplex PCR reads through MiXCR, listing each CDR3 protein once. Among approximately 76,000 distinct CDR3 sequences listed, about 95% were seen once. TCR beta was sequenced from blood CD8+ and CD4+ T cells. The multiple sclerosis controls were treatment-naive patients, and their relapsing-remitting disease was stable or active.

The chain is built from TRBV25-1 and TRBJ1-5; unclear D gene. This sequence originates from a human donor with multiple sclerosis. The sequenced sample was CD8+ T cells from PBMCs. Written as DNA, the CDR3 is TGTGCCAGCAGTGAGAGAGGAAATCAGCCCCAGCATTTT. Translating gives CASSERGNQPQHF.